Listed below are T cell receptor beta chains from one sample, sequenced in a study of control samples from healthy donors and cancer patients. Sequencing was performed with immunoSEQ multiplex PCR; in TCRdb, only in-frame clones are kept and a portion is missing. The sample lists 100,000 to 150,000 clones, roughly nine tenths occurring once. The sample comprised blood. These receptor sequences come from a man between 18 and 35 years old in good health. Each CDR3 is given with its conserved first and last residue. The order of the fields is D gene, J gene, clone size, V gene, CDR3 DNA, CDR3 protein. The D gene is left open where the match is weak. Some rows have no size entry. The others give once, few or many, or a class for an expanded clone.

d_gene: .
j_gene: TRBJ2-7
abundance: .
v_gene: TRBV4-1
CDR3nt: TGCGCCAGCAGCTACAGACGAACCGAACTCTCCTACGAGCAGTACTTC
CDR3aa: CASSYRRTELSYEQYF

d_gene: TRBD1
j_gene: TRBJ2-5
abundance: .
v_gene: TRBV6-5
CDR3nt: TGTGCCAGCAACGGACAGGCTCAAGAGACCCAGTACTTC
CDR3aa: CASNGQAQETQYF

d_gene: TRBD1
j_gene: TRBJ1-2
abundance: once
v_gene: TRBV2
CDR3nt: TGTGCCAGCAGCCCCGGACAGGGGCGGGACTATGGCTACACCTTC
CDR3aa: CASSPGQGRDYGYTF

d_gene: .
j_gene: TRBJ1-4
abundance: .
v_gene: TRBV24-1
CDR3nt: TGTGCCAAAGTCTTTAAGGGTATCACTAATGAAAAACTGTTTTTT
CDR3aa: CAKVFKGITNEKLFF

d_gene: .
j_gene: TRBJ2-7
abundance: .
v_gene: TRBV30
CDR3nt: TGTGCCTGGAGTGTCGCTAGCTACGAGCAGTACTTC
CDR3aa: CAWSVASYEQYF

d_gene: .
j_gene: TRBJ2-7
abundance: .
v_gene: TRBV15
CDR3nt: TGTGCCACCAGCAGAAACGGTTACGAGCAGTACTTC
CDR3aa: CATSRNGYEQYF

d_gene: TRBD2
j_gene: TRBJ2-7
abundance: .
v_gene: TRBV19
CDR3nt: TGTGCCAGTAGCTTAGTAGCGGGACCCTCCTACGAGCAGTACTTC
CDR3aa: CASSLVAGPSYEQYF

d_gene: .
j_gene: TRBJ2-7
abundance: .
v_gene: TRBV27
CDR3nt: TGTGCCAGCAGTTTATCTTCCAGGGGTTACGAGCAGTACTTC
CDR3aa: CASSLSSRGYEQYF

d_gene: TRBD1
j_gene: TRBJ2-7
abundance: .
v_gene: TRBV6-5
CDR3nt: TGTGCCAGCAGTTACTCGGGATGGGACAGAGGCTACGAGCAGTACTTC
CDR3aa: CASSYSGWDRGYEQYF

d_gene: TRBD1
j_gene: TRBJ2-5
abundance: once
v_gene: TRBV6-5
CDR3nt: TGTGCCAGCAGAACTACGGGACAGGGGGCAGAGACCCAGTACTTC
CDR3aa: CASRTTGQGAETQYF

d_gene: TRBD1
j_gene: TRBJ2-3
abundance: .
v_gene: TRBV6-5
CDR3nt: TGTGCCAGCAGCCGGGACAGGGCAGATACGCAGTATTTT
CDR3aa: CASSRDRADTQYF

d_gene: TRBD1
j_gene: TRBJ1-2
abundance: .
v_gene: TRBV5-4
CDR3nt: TGTGCCAGCAGCAACGGCAACAGGGGTACGGAAGGCTACACCTTC
CDR3aa: CASSNGNRGTEGYTF

d_gene: .
j_gene: TRBJ1-3
abundance: .
v_gene: TRBV11-2
CDR3nt: TGTGCCAGCAGCCCGGTCTCTGGAAACACCATATATTTT
CDR3aa: CASSPVSGNTIYF

d_gene: .
j_gene: TRBJ1-5
abundance: .
v_gene: TRBV5-1
CDR3nt: TGCGCCAGCAGCCCAGCCGGGGGGGGCAATCAGCCCCAGCATTTT
CDR3aa: CASSPAGGGNQPQHF

d_gene: .
j_gene: TRBJ2-1
abundance: .
v_gene: TRBV6-4
CDR3nt: TGTGCCAGCAGCGCCTCCCGGACTCCTCTGCGCCACAATGAGCAGTTCTTC
CDR3aa: CASSASRTPLRHNEQFF

d_gene: .
j_gene: TRBJ1-2
abundance: .
v_gene: TRBV29-1
CDR3nt: TGCAGCGTTGGCGACAGCGCGGGTGGCTACACCTTC
CDR3aa: CSVGDSAGGYTF

d_gene: TRBD2
j_gene: TRBJ2-7
abundance: few
v_gene: TRBV28
CDR3nt: TGTGCCACCTCTAGCGGCTCCTACGAGCAGTACTTC
CDR3aa: CATSSGSYEQYF

d_gene: .
j_gene: TRBJ1-2
abundance: .
v_gene: TRBV28
CDR3nt: TGTGCCAGCAGTGGAACTACGGGCTACACCTTC
CDR3aa: CASSGTTGYTF

d_gene: TRBD1
j_gene: TRBJ1-1
abundance: .
v_gene: TRBV7-6
CDR3nt: TGTGCCAGCAGCCCCGGGACAGGGTGGCGGGACGGCACTGAAGCTTTCTTT
CDR3aa: CASSPGTGWRDGTEAFF

d_gene: TRBD2
j_gene: TRBJ2-7
abundance: .
v_gene: TRBV19
CDR3nt: TGTGCCAGTAGTGCTGGACTAGCGGGAGTGGGGTACGAGCAGTACTTC
CDR3aa: CASSAGLAGVGYEQYF

d_gene: .
j_gene: TRBJ1-1
abundance: .
v_gene: TRBV12-5
CDR3nt: TGTGCTAGTGGTTTAGTGATGGGGCGGCAGGGGACTGAAGCTTTCTTT
CDR3aa: CASGLVMGRQGTEAFF

d_gene: .
j_gene: TRBJ1-2
abundance: .
v_gene: TRBV5-6
CDR3nt: TGTGCCAGCAGCGCACAGGTCTATGGCTACACCTTC
CDR3aa: CASSAQVYGYTF

d_gene: .
j_gene: TRBJ1-5
abundance: once
v_gene: TRBV27
CDR3nt: TGTGCCAGCAGTTTAAACACATATAGCAATCAGCCCCAGCATTTT
CDR3aa: CASSLNTYSNQPQHF

d_gene: .
j_gene: TRBJ2-7
abundance: .
v_gene: TRBV21-1
CDR3nt: TGTGCCAGCAGCTTGACGGACTCGGCGGCCTACGAGCAGTACTTC
CDR3aa: CASSLTDSAAYEQYF

d_gene: .
j_gene: TRBJ1-5
abundance: .
v_gene: TRBV6-5
CDR3nt: TGTGCCAGCAACCCGACAGGCTTTAATCAGCCCCAGCATTTT
CDR3aa: CASNPTGFNQPQHF

d_gene: TRBD1
j_gene: TRBJ2-1
abundance: .
v_gene: TRBV6-4
CDR3nt: TGTGCCAGCAGCGTGACAGGGGTAGGTGAGCAGTTCTTC
CDR3aa: CASSVTGVGEQFF

d_gene: TRBD1
j_gene: TRBJ1-5
abundance: .
v_gene: TRBV7-2
CDR3nt: TGTGCCAGCAGCTTCGGGACAGGGTTTAGCAATCAGCCCCAGCATTTT
CDR3aa: CASSFGTGFSNQPQHF

d_gene: TRBD1
j_gene: TRBJ1-2
abundance: .
v_gene: TRBV10-3
CDR3nt: TGTGCCATCAGTGCGGTTACGACGGGTGCAGGGGGCTATGGCTACACCTTC
CDR3aa: CAISAVTTGAGGYGYTF

d_gene: TRBD1
j_gene: TRBJ2-7
abundance: once
v_gene: TRBV10-2
CDR3nt: TGCGCCAGCGAGATGGACAGGGTATCCTACGAGCAGTACTTC
CDR3aa: CASEMDRVSYEQYF

d_gene: .
j_gene: TRBJ1-6
abundance: .
v_gene: TRBV7-3
CDR3nt: TGTGCCAGCAGCTTAGATCGCAGGGGTTTTTCACCCCTCCACTTT
CDR3aa: CASSLDRRGFSPLHF

d_gene: .
j_gene: TRBJ1-6
abundance: .
v_gene: TRBV9
CDR3nt: TGTGCCAGCAGCGTATCGGGCGGGGTCATTAATTCACCCCTCCACTTT
CDR3aa: CASSVSGGVINSPLHF

d_gene: .
j_gene: TRBJ1-5
abundance: few
v_gene: TRBV10-3
CDR3nt: TGTGCCATCAGTGATAGGGGAGGAGGTAGCAATCAGCCCCAGCATTTT
CDR3aa: CAISDRGGGSNQPQHF

d_gene: .
j_gene: TRBJ2-1
abundance: once
v_gene: TRBV4-3
CDR3nt: TGCGCCAGCAGCCAAGCACCCGGAGGTCCGGGCAATGAGCAGTTCTTC
CDR3aa: CASSQAPGGPGNEQFF

d_gene: TRBD1
j_gene: TRBJ1-2
abundance: .
v_gene: TRBV5-1
CDR3nt: TGCGCCAGCAGCGGCGGACAGGGGCTAGGCTATGGCTACACCTTC
CDR3aa: CASSGGQGLGYGYTF

d_gene: TRBD1
j_gene: TRBJ1-1
abundance: once
v_gene: TRBV27
CDR3nt: TGTGCCAGCAGGAATCTTGGACAGGGGCAGATGGCTTTCTTT
CDR3aa: CASRNLGQGQMAFF

d_gene: .
j_gene: TRBJ2-3
abundance: .
v_gene: TRBV18
CDR3nt: TGTGCCAGCTCACATTCTGGGGGGCTCCCCACAGATACGCAGTATTTT
CDR3aa: CASSHSGGLPTDTQYF

d_gene: .
j_gene: TRBJ1-2
abundance: .
v_gene: TRBV9
CDR3nt: TGTGCCAGCAGCGTAAGTCCCCACGACCCCAACTATGGCTACACCTTC
CDR3aa: CASSVSPHDPNYGYTF

d_gene: .
j_gene: TRBJ2-3
abundance: once
v_gene: TRBV20-1
CDR3nt: TGCAGTGCTAGAGGAGGGGACCCGCAGTATTTT
CDR3aa: CSARGGDPQYF

d_gene: .
j_gene: TRBJ2-3
abundance: .
v_gene: TRBV19
CDR3nt: TGTGCCAGTATTAGCCGGGAAACTAAATCAGACAAGCAGTATTTT
CDR3aa: CASISRETKSDKQYF

d_gene: .
j_gene: TRBJ1-2
abundance: many
v_gene: TRBV6-2/TRBV6-3
CDR3nt: TGTGCCAGCAGCCCGAGTGAGTATGGCTACACCTTC
CDR3aa: CASSPSEYGYTF

d_gene: TRBD2
j_gene: TRBJ2-1
abundance: .
v_gene: TRBV10-3
CDR3nt: TGTGCCATCAGGGACTCTAGCGGCGCCTACAATGAGCAGTTCTTC
CDR3aa: CAIRDSSGAYNEQFF

d_gene: TRBD1
j_gene: TRBJ2-3
abundance: .
v_gene: TRBV27
CDR3nt: TGTGCCAGCAGTTTACTATCCCTTCGTTCGAGGGACAGGGGGAATACAGATACGCAGTATTTT
CDR3aa: CASSLLSLRSRDRGNTDTQYF

d_gene: .
j_gene: TRBJ2-7
abundance: once
v_gene: TRBV12-3/TRBV12-4
CDR3nt: TGTGCCAGCAGTTGGAAGGGTGGCTACGAGCAGTACTTC
CDR3aa: CASSWKGGYEQYF

d_gene: TRBD1
j_gene: TRBJ1-2
abundance: .
v_gene: TRBV6-5
CDR3nt: TGTGCCAGCGTGTCACGGACAGGGGTCTATGGCTACACCTTC
CDR3aa: CASVSRTGVYGYTF